This T cell receptor (beta chain) was recovered during a study of tumor-infiltrating lymphocytes in primary liver carcinoma. Study-wide findings and caveats: Tumors had a top-250-clone fraction that was significantly higher than blood (p = 0.039).

Between roughly 17 and 33 mg of unsorted bulk tissue served as the source from which RNA and DNA were co-extracted. On this clonotype: Its antigen is undetermined. An end of the junction does not agree with germline; a read error may underlie this.

Reverse transcription of around 0.45 ug total RNA with a constant-region primer produced TCR beta cDNA. Libraries of TCR beta came from three nested multiplex PCR rounds with slightly modified ARM-PCR. Rounds one and two of PCR, each of 10 to 11 cycles, were primed with TRBV1-TRBV30 forward primers and a C-beta reverse primer. TCRdb re-derived calls from the multiplex PCR reads in MiXCR, one entry per CDR3 protein. The sample carries about 120,000 distinct CDR3 sequences, around 70% recorded once. The germline V gene encodes CDR1 SGDLS and CDR2 YYNGEE. CDR3 length: 14 residues. The sample consisted of tumor-adjacent normal liver tissue. The chain couples TRBV9 to TRBJ2-1; D ambiguous. The receptor was derived from a woman aged 60-70 years with primary liver carcinoma and hepatitis B virus infection. The CDR3 reads CASSPQTTYNEQFF. CDR3 nucleotide sequence: TGCGCCAGCAGCCCCCAAACGACCTACAATGAGCAGTTCTTC. The whole variable domain, filled in from reference TRBV9 and TRBJ2-1, reads DSGVTQTPKHLITATGQRVTLRCSPRSGDLSVYWYQQSLDQGLQFLIQYYNGEERAKGNILERFSAQQFPDLHSELNLSSLELGDSALYFCASSPQTTYNEQFFGPGTRLTVL.